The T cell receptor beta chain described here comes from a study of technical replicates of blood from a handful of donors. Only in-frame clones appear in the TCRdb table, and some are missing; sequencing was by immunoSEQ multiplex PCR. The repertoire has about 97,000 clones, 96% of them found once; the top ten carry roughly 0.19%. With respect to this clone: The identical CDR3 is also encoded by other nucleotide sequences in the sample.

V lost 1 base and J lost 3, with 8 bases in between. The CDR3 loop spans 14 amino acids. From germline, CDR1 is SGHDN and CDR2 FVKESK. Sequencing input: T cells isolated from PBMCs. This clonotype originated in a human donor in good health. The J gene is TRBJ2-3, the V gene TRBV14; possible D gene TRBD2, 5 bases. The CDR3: CASSQGTGTDTQYF. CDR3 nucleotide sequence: TGTGCCAGCAGCCAAGGGACGGGGACAGATACGCAGTATTTT.